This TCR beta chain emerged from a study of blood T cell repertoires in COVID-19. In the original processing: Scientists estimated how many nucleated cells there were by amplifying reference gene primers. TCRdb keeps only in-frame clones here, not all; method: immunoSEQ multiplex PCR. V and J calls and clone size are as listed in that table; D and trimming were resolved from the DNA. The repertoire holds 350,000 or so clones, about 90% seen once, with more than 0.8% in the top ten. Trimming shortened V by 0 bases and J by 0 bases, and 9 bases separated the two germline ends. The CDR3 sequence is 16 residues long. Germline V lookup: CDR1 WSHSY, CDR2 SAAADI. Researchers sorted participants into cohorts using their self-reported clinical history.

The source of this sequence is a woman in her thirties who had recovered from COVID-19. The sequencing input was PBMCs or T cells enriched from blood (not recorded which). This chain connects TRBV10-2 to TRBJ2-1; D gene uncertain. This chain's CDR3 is CASSESVESSYNEQFF. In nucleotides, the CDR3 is TGCGCCAGCAGTGAGTCCGTGGAGAGCTCCTACAATGAGCAGTTCTTC.